The next 5 T cell receptor beta chains were all read from a single sample in a study of T cell responses to AZD1222 COVID-19 vaccine. Assay used: immunoSEQ multiplex PCR; TCRdb lists only in-frame clones, some missing. The sample shows about 19,000 clones, about four fifths of them seen only once. This sample comprised peripheral blood, obtained 28 days after the second AZD1222 dose. Receptor source: an adult who received the AZD1222 COVID-19 vaccine.

CDR3 sequence reads: CASSQGQSYGYTF. DNA for the CDR3: TGTGCCAGCAGTCAAGGACAGAGCTATGGCTACACCTTC. V and J are TRBV6-2 or TRBV6-3 and TRBJ1-2; weak D call: TRBD1 (6 bases). CDR3 size: 13 residues. Trimming removed 5 bases from V and 4 bases from J, with 11 bases in between. The germline V gene encodes CDR1 MNHEY and CDR2 SVGEGT.

The rearrangement uses TRBV7-9 and TRBJ2-7; D may be TRBD1 or TRBD2 (5 bases each). Germline CDR1 is SEHNR and CDR2 is FQNEAQ (reference sequence). The V and J ends lost 5 bases and 4 bases respectively, with 18 bases between them. The CDR3 has 15 amino acids. Written as DNA, the CDR3 is TGTGCCAGCAGCACTCGGGACGTCGGTAAATACGAGCAGTACTTC. As protein: CASSTRDVGKYEQYF.

The chain recombines TRBV5-1 with TRBJ2-1, with 11 nucleotides matching TRBD2. V was pared by 5 bases and J by 3 bases, with 4 bases of the junction left unmatched. CDR1 and CDR2 (germline): SGHRS, YFSETQ. The CDR3 extends over 15 amino acids. In DNA form, the CDR3 reads TGCGCCAGCAGGCAGACTAGCGGGGACTACAATGAGCAGTTCTTC. Amino acid sequence: CASRQTSGDYNEQFF.

The chain carries TRBV5-1 and TRBJ2-5; D may be TRBD1 (6 bases). Germline V gives CDR1 SGHRS, CDR2 YFSETQ. This CDR3 has 15 amino acids. The V and J ends lost 0 bases and 2 bases respectively, with 11 bases between them. The CDR3 sequence is CASSLGPGTQETQYF. For the CDR3, the DNA is TGCGCCAGCAGCTTGGGTCCTGGGACACAAGAGACCCAGTACTTC.

V gene TRBV5-1 combines with J gene TRBJ2-7; D remains ambiguous. V was trimmed by 10 bases and J by 5 bases, leaving 16 bases between them. Germline V gene data show CDR1 as SGHRS and CDR2 as YFSETQ. CDR3 length: 12 amino acids. CDR3 nucleotides: TGCGCCGCCTACTCGGACCCCCACGAGCAGTACTTC. Amino acids: CAAYSDPHEQYF.